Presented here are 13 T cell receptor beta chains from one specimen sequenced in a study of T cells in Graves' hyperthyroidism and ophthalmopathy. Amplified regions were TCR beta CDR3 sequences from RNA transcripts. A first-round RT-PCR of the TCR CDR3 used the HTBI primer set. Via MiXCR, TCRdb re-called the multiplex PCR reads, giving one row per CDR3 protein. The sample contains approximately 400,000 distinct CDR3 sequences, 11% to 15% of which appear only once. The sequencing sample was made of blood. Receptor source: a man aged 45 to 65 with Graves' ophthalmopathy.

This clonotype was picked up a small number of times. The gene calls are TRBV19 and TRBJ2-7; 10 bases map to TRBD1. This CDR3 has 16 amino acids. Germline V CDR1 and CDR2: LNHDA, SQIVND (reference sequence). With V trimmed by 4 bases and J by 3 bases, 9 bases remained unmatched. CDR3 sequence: CASSTGTGVRSYEQYF. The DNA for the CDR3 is TGTGCCAGTAGTACCGGGACAGGGGTTCGGAGCTACGAGCAGTACTTC.

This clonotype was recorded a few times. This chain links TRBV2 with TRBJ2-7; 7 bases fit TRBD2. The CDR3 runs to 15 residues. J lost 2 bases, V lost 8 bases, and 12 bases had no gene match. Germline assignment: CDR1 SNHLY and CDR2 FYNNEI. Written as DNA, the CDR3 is TGTGCCAGCGGAGTAACACCGGGAGGAACCTACGAGCAGTACTTC. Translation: CASGVTPGGTYEQYF. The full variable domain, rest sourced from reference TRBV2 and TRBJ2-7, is EPEVTQTPSHQVTQMGQEVILRCVPISNHLYFYWYRQILGQKVEFLVSFYNNEISEKSEIFDDQFSVERPDGSNFTLKIRSTKLEDSAMYFCASGVTPGGTYEQYFGPGTRLTVT.

The CDR3 nucleotides are TGCGCCAGCAGCTTAGTTACAGCGTCCGCTTTCTTT. Its protein is CASSLVTASAFF. V and J are TRBV5-1 and TRBJ1-1; no definite D call. With 2 bases removed from V and 11 bases from J, the gap between germline ends came to 13 bases. The germline CDR1 and CDR2 sequences are SGHRS and YFSETQ. The CDR3 loop spans 12 amino acids.

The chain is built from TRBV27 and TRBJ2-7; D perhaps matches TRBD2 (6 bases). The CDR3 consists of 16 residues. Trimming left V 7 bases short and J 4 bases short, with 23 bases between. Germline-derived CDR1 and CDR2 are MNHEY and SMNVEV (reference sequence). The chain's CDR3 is CASNPKGTFQQYEQYF. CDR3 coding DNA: TGTGCCAGCAACCCTAAGGGGACTTTCCAGCAATACGAGCAGTACTTC.

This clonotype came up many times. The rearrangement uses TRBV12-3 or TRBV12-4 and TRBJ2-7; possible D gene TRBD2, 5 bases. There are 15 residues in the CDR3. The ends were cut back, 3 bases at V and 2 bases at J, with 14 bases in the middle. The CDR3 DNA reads TGTGCCAGCAGTTTCGGAGGTGGGAAGACCTACGAGCAGTACTTC. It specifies CASSFGGGKTYEQYF.

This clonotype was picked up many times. As DNA, the CDR3 is TGTGCCAGCAGCCCAGTCGGGGTAGGGGAGACCCAGTACTTC. Amino acid sequence: CASSPVGVGETQYF. The chain is built from TRBV7-9 and TRBJ2-5; weak D call: TRBD2 (5 bases). The CDR3 contains 14 residues. From germline, CDR1 is SEHNR and CDR2 FQNEAQ (reference sequence). Trimming pared 5 bases from V and 5 bases from J, leaving 15 bases between.

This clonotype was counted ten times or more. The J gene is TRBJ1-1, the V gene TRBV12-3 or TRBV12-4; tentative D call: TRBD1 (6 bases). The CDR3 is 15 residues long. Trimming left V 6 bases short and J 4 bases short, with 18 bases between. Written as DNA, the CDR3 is TGTGCCAGCAGCCTGTATATGCAGGGGACCACTGAAGCTTTCTTT. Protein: CASSLYMQGTTEAFF.

CDR3 in DNA: TGTGCCAGCAGCTATATAGGGGACCGTGGAAACACCATATATTTT. This translates into CASSYIGDRGNTIYF. J is TRBJ1-3 and V is TRBV7-9; D possibly corresponds to TRBD1 (5 bases). The V gene's germline CDR1 is SEHNR and CDR2 FQNEAQ (reference sequence). This CDR3 is 15 amino acids long. Trimming cost V 4 bases and J 3 bases, with 13 bases left between them.

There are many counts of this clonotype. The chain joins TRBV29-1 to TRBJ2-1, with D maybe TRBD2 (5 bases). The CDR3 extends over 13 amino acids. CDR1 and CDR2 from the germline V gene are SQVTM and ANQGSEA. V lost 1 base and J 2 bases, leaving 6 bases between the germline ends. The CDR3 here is CSVEVAPYNEQFF. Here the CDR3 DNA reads TGCAGCGTTGAAGTAGCGCCCTACAATGAGCAGTTCTTC.

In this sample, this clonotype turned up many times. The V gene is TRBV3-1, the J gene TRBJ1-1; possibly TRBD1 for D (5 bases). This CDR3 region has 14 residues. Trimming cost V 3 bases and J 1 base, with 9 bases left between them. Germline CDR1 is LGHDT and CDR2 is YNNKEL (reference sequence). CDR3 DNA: TGTGCCAGCAGCCACGGGGACGGGAACACTGAAGCTTTCTTT. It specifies CASSHGDGNTEAFF. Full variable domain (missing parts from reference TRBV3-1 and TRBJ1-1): DTAVSQTPKYLVTQMGNDKSIKCEQNLGHDTMYWYKQDSKKFLKIMFSYNNKELIINETVPNRFSPKSPDKAHLNLHINSLELGDSAVYFCASSHGDGNTEAFFGQGTRLTVV.

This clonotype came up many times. In DNA, the CDR3 is TGTGCCAGCAGCTTCACTAGCGGGGCTACCTACGAGCAGTACTTC. Translation: CASSFTSGATYEQYF. V gene TRBV7-9 combines with J gene TRBJ2-7, with TRBD2 identical over 10 bases. Germline CDR1 and CDR2: SEHNR and FQNEAQ (reference sequence). V dropped 3 bases and J dropped 2; count of bases not matched to a gene: 4. The CDR3 length is 15 residues.

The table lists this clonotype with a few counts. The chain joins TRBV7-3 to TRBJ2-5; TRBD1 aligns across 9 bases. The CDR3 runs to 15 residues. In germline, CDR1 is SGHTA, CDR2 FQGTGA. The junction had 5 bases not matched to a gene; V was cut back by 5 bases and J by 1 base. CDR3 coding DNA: TGTGCCAGCAGCGAGACAGGGGGAGTCCAAGAGACCCAGTACTTC. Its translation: CASSETGGVQETQYF.

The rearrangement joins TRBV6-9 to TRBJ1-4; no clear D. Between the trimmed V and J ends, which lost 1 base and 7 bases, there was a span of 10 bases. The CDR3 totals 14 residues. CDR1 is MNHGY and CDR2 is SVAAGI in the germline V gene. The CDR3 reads CASSYLKGIEKLFF. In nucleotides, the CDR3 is TGTGCCAGCAGTTATTTGAAGGGTATTGAAAAACTGTTTTTT.